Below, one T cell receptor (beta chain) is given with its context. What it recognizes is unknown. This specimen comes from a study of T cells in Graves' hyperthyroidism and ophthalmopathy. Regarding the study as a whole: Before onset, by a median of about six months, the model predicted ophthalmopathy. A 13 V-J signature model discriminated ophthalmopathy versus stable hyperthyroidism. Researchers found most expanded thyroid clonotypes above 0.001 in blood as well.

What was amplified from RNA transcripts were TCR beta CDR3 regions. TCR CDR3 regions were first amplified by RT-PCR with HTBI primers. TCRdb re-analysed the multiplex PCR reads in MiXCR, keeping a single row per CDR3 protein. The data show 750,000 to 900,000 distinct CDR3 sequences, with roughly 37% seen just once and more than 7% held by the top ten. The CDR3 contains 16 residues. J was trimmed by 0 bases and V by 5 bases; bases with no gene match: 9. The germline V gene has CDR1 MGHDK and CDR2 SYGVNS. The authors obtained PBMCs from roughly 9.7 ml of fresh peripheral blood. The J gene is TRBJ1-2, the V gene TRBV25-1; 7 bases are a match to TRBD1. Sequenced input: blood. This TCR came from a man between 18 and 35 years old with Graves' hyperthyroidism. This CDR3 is CASSPPRTGANYGYTF. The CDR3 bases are TGTGCCAGCAGTCCCCCCCGGACAGGAGCTAACTATGGCTACACCTTC.